The 28 T cell receptor beta chains reported below all come from one sample, sequenced in a study of blood T cell repertoires in COVID-19. Assay: immunoSEQ multiplex PCR; the TCRdb copy retains only in-frame clones and omits some. The table records 200,000 to 250,000 clones, around 84% of them present only once. Sequenced material: peripheral blood. The receptors derive from a man between 25 and 39 years old with active or convalescent COVID-19.

A single count supports this clone. This rearrangement joins TRBV4-3 to TRBJ2-4, with D perhaps TRBD2 (5 bases). V dropped 4 bases and J dropped 9 bases, with 16 bases sitting between them. Germline CDR1 LGHNA, CDR2 YSLEER. The CDR3 is made up of 14 amino acids. The DNA of the CDR3 is TGCGCCAGCAGCCTTCTGAGGGCCGTGGGCATTCAGTACTTC. This sequence encodes CASSLLRAVGIQYF.

The chain has TRBV10-3 and TRBJ2-3; possibly TRBD1 for D (5 bases). The CDR3 totals 12 residues. The V end was cut by 10 bases, the J end by 3 bases, with 11 bases between. Germline V gene sequence: CDR1 ENHRY, CDR2 SYGVKD. The CDR3 sequence is CATQGLTDTQYF. DNA for the CDR3: TGTGCCACCCAGGGCCTTACAGATACGCAGTATTTT.

The chain combines TRBV6-5 with TRBJ2-7; D possibly corresponds to TRBD1 (6 bases). V was shortened by 6 bases and J by 5 bases, with 11 bases between the two germline ends. Looked up from germline, CDR1 is MNHEY and CDR2 is SVGAGI. This CDR3 has 12 residues. This chain's CDR3 is CASSLQGDEQYF. CDR3 coding DNA: TGTGCCAGCAGCTTACAGGGAGACGAGCAGTACTTC.

The chain recombines TRBV20-1 with TRBJ1-2, with TRBD1 matching 8 bases. Germline loops: CDR1 DFQATT, CDR2 SNEGSKA (reference sequence). The CDR3 is 14 residues long. V shed 3 bases and J 4 bases; nucleotides not matched to a gene: 7. CDR3 in amino acids: CSASPQGAGYGYTF. In DNA form, the CDR3 reads TGCAGTGCTAGTCCTCAGGGGGCCGGCTATGGCTACACCTTC.

The V call is TRBV28, the J call TRBJ2-2; D uncertain. Per the germline V gene, CDR1 is MDHEN and CDR2 is SYDVKM. The CDR3 spans 12 residues. The germline V and J ends were trimmed by 4 bases and 7 bases, with 7 bases remaining between them. The CDR3: CASSSPYGELFF. DNA for the CDR3: TGTGCCAGCAGTTCCCCCTACGGGGAGCTGTTTTTT.

The chain is built from TRBV13 and TRBJ2-1; 11 bases fit TRBD2. The CDR3 is 18 amino acids. CDR1 is PRHDT, CDR2 FYEKMQ, per germline (reference sequence). V lost 5 bases, J lost 0 bases, and 9 bases stayed unmatched. Here the CDR3 DNA reads TGTGCCAGCAGCCGTCGGACTAGCGGGCCCAGCTCCTACAATGAGCAGTTCTTC. Translated, it gives CASSRRTSGPSSYNEQFF.

The V call is TRBV10-2, the J call TRBJ2-1, with a tentative D call TRBD2 (5 bases). This CDR3 has 13 amino acids. Germline values: CDR1 WSHSY, CDR2 SAAADI. With 9 bases removed from V and 0 bases from J, the gap between germline ends came to 9 bases. The CDR3 DNA follows: TGCGCCAGTGGAGGAAGCTCCTACAATGAGCAGTTCTTC. Translation: CASGGSSYNEQFF.

The chain couples TRBV28 to TRBJ1-5, with unresolved D. The CDR3 extends over 14 amino acids. The V end lost 6 bases, the J end lost 9 bases, and 18 bases lay between the germline ends. Germline V gene lookup returns CDR1 MDHEN and CDR2 SYDVKM. CDR3 coding DNA: TGTGCCAGCAGGCTCCCAGCAGTTGGAGGGCCCCAGCATTTT. The encoded protein is CASRLPAVGGPQHF.

The chain uses TRBV4-3 and TRBJ1-1, with D uncertain. The CDR3 runs 13 residues. V was pared by 4 bases and J by 6 bases, with 12 bases between. Germline-derived CDR1 and CDR2 are LGHNA and YSLEER. CDR3 sequence: CASSLLFRAEAFF. The CDR3 bases are TGCGCCAGCAGCCTCCTGTTTCGGGCTGAAGCTTTCTTT.

The chain employs TRBV7-8 and TRBJ2-7; 9 nucleotides line up with TRBD1. CDR1 and CDR2 from the germline V gene are SGHVS and FQNEAQ. There are 14 residues in the CDR3. J gave up 4 bases and V 5 bases, and 6 bases lay outside the gene matches. CDR3 DNA: TGTGCCAGCAGCGCCCGGGACAGGGCGTACGAGCAGTACTTC. Protein product: CASSARDRAYEQYF.

V is TRBV29-1 and J is TRBJ2-1; TRBD1 matches 11 bases. CDR3 size: 13 residues. The V segment lost 7 bases and the J segment 5 bases; nucleotides outside the gene matches: 4. From germline, CDR1 is SQVTM and CDR2 ANQGSEA. CDR3 sequence: CSGRTGGNNEQFF. In DNA form, the CDR3 reads TGCAGCGGACGGACAGGGGGCAACAATGAGCAGTTCTTC.

Only one count was recorded for this clone. The rearrangement joins TRBV28 to TRBJ1-3; 8 bases agree with TRBD1. This CDR3 has 15 amino acids. The J segment lost 2 bases and the V segment lost 7 bases, leaving 7 bases of the junction unmatched. Germline-derived CDR1 and CDR2 are MDHEN and SYDVKM. CDR3 amino acids: CASTLRTGPGNTIYF. The CDR3 DNA reads TGTGCCAGCACCCTTAGGACAGGGCCTGGAAACACCATATATTTT.

The chain is built from TRBV29-1 and TRBJ2-1; weak D call: TRBD1 (6 bases). CDR3 length: 13 residues. CDR1 is SQVTM and CDR2 is ANQGSEA in the germline V gene. The V end lost 1 base, the J end lost 7 bases, and 11 bases lay between the germline ends. For the CDR3, the DNA is TGCAGCGTTGAAGGGAACAGGGTTAATGAGCAGTTCTTC. Translating gives CSVEGNRVNEQFF.

The chain couples TRBV6-5 to TRBJ2-7; 9 bases are a match to TRBD1. Germline CDR1 reads MNHEY; CDR2 reads SVGAGI. The J segment lost 5 bases and the V segment lost 2 bases, leaving 10 bases of the junction unmatched. This CDR3 contains 16 residues. The CDR3 DNA reads as TGTGCCAGCAGTTACCGCTGGTCGGACAGGGGTGACGAGCAGTACTTC. Protein: CASSYRWSDRGDEQYF.

V and J are TRBV28 and TRBJ2-5; 7 nucleotides agree with TRBD2. V trimming: 5 bases; J trimming: 4 bases; junction bases outside the gene matches: 13. Germline V gene sequence: CDR1 MDHEN, CDR2 SYDVKM. CDR3 length: 16 residues. In nucleotides, the CDR3 is TGTGCCAGCAGTGAGTCTAGCGGAGGGTTTCGAGAGACCCAGTACTTC. Translated: CASSESSGGFRETQYF.

The CDR3 nucleotides read TGTGCCAGCAGCCGAGCGGGGGGGGCCCACACTGAAGCTTTCTTT. This encodes CASSRAGGAHTEAFF. The rearrangement uses TRBV28 and TRBJ1-1, with a tentative D call TRBD1 (6 bases). Germline V lookup: CDR1 MDHEN, CDR2 SYDVKM. The CDR3 contains 15 residues. The germline V and J ends were trimmed by 6 bases and 3 bases, with 17 bases remaining between them.

This rearrangement joins TRBV5-6 to TRBJ1-3; 8 bases fit TRBD1. Looked up from germline, CDR1 is SGHDT and CDR2 is YYEEEE. The CDR3 runs to 16 residues. V gave up 4 bases and J gave up 0 bases; unmatched junction bases: 6. The CDR3 sequence is CASSVGQGYSGNTIYF. In nucleotides, the CDR3 is TGTGCCAGCAGCGTCGGACAGGGCTACTCTGGAAACACCATATATTTT.

This clone was counted only a few times. J is TRBJ1-2 and V is TRBV18; 10 bases agree with TRBD1. The CDR3 loop spans 15 amino acids. V trimming: 0 bases; J trimming: 4 bases; junction bases outside the gene matches: 2. The germline CDR1 and CDR2 sequences are KGHSH and LQKENI. The CDR3 DNA follows: TGTGCCAGCTCACCACCGGGACAGGGGATCTATGGCTACACCTTC. It translates to CASSPPGQGIYGYTF.

V usage is TRBV9 and J usage is TRBJ2-7; D possibly corresponds to TRBD2 (6 bases). CDR3 size: 17 residues. V lost 1 base, J lost 0 bases, and 17 bases lay in between. Germline CDR1 SGDLS, CDR2 YYNGEE. CDR3 sequence (DNA): TGTGCCAGCAGCGTAAGGGACTTTCTACGCATCTCCTACGAGCAGTACTTC. Translating gives CASSVRDFLRISYEQYF.

The chain is built from TRBV19 and TRBJ2-3; tentative D call: TRBD1 (6 bases). Germline loops: CDR1 LNHDA, CDR2 SQIVND (reference sequence). This CDR3 contains 17 residues. V shed 1 base and J shed 0 bases, with 14 bases lying between them. The DNA for the CDR3 is TGTGCCAGTAGTATAGTCCTAGTGGGGGCCAGCACAGATACGCAGTATTTT. Amino acids: CASSIVLVGASTDTQYF.

The chain joins TRBV4-1 to TRBJ2-3; TRBD2 matches 9 bases. J gave up 5 bases and V 2 bases, and 5 bases lay outside the gene matches. The CDR3 length is 15 residues. The germline gives CDR1 MGHRA, CDR2 YSYEKL. The chain's CDR3 is CASSQRLADGDTQYF. In DNA, the CDR3 is TGCGCCAGCAGCCAAAGACTAGCGGACGGAGATACGCAGTATTTT.

CDR3 in DNA: TGTGCCAGCTCATCTCTAGGCACCTACAATGAGCAGTTCTTC. Translating gives CASSSLGTYNEQFF. The chain employs TRBV18 and TRBJ2-1, with D unresolved. CDR3 length equals 14 residues. The germline CDR1 and CDR2 sequences are KGHSH and LQKENI. V lost 5 bases and J lost 2, with 10 bases in between.

The CDR3 loop is CASSFSGGGNQPQHF. CDR3 nucleotides: TGTGCCAGCAGTTTCTCAGGGGGCGGCAATCAGCCCCAGCATTTT. The chain employs TRBV28 and TRBJ1-5; TRBD1 matches 8 bases. Trimming removed 3 bases from V and 2 bases from J; junction bases left unmatched: 3. The CDR3 is 15 amino acids. CDR1 is MDHEN, CDR2 SYDVKM, per germline.

This clone was counted between two and nine times. The chain uses TRBV7-9 and TRBJ2-2, with 11 bases fitting TRBD2. The CDR3 spans 16 residues. Germline trimming cut 0 bases from V and 6 bases from J; bases unmatched to any gene: 3. Germline values: CDR1 SEHNR, CDR2 FQNEAQ (reference sequence). CDR3 in DNA: TGTGCCAGCAGCTTAGCGCCACTAGCGGGAGCCGGGGAGCTGTTTTTT. Residues: CASSLAPLAGAGELFF.

The chain has TRBV11-2 and TRBJ1-2; perhaps TRBD1 as D (5 bases). The CDR3 contains 16 residues. Germline loops: CDR1 SGHAT, CDR2 FQNNGV. Trimming pared 4 bases from V and 3 bases from J, leaving 18 bases between. The CDR3 DNA follows: TGTGCCAGCAGCTCGTACGCGGCAGGGTATGACTATGGCTACACCTTC. This encodes CASSSYAAGYDYGYTF.

The chain has TRBV9 and TRBJ2-1, with 7 nucleotides matching TRBD2. V trimming: 6 bases; J trimming: 7 bases; junction bases outside the gene matches: 10. The CDR3 covers 14 residues. CDR1 and CDR2 from the germline V gene are SGDLS and YYNGEE. CDR3 in DNA: TGTGCCAGCACCCGGAGGGGAGGGCGAAATGAGCAGTTCTTC. It specifies CASTRRGGRNEQFF.

This clone has a single count. The chain combines TRBV4-1 with TRBJ2-1; D ambiguous. CDR3 length equals 14 residues. The V end lost 1 base, the J end lost 0 bases, and 4 bases lay between the germline ends. The germline gives CDR1 MGHRA, CDR2 YSYEKL. CDR3 residues: CASSQGSSYNEQFF. The CDR3, as DNA: TGCGCCAGCAGCCAAGGGAGCTCCTACAATGAGCAGTTCTTC.

V usage is TRBV9 and J usage is TRBJ2-6; 12 bases are shared with TRBD1. The junction had 21 bases not matched to a gene; V was cut back by 4 bases and J by 4 bases. The germline V gene encodes CDR1 SGDLS and CDR2 YYNGEE. This CDR3 has 22 residues. The CDR3 DNA sequence: TGTGCCAGCAGCCCTCTCGTAGTCGGGGGGACAGGGGGCGCGTCAGGGGCCAACGTCCTGACTTTC. Residues: CASSPLVVGGTGGASGANVLTF.